These 9 T cell receptor beta chains were all obtained from the same sample, sequenced in a study of blood T cell repertoires in COVID-19. This table comes from immunoSEQ multiplex PCR, and its TCRdb copy is limited to in-frame clones, with some not included. The sample has 70,000 to 85,000 clones; approximately 80% are singletons. Sequencing used peripheral blood. The receptors were sampled from a woman older than 75 with acute or convalescent COVID-19.

In this sample, this clone turned up once. The chain links TRBV18 to TRBJ2-1; 12 nucleotides line up with TRBD1. Per germline, CDR1 KGHSH and CDR2 LQKENI. V lost 6 bases and J lost 7; bases outside the gene matches: 7. This CDR3 comprises 15 residues. This chain's CDR3 is CASSPGQGAGNEQFF. The CDR3 DNA reads TGTGCCAGCTCCCCGGGACAGGGGGCCGGTAATGAGCAGTTCTTC. The whole variable domain, remainder taken from reference TRBV18 and TRBJ2-1, is NAGVMQNPRHLVRRRGQEARLRCSPMKGHSHVYWYRQLPEEGLKFMVYLQKENIIDESGMPKERFSAEFPKEGPSILRIQQVVRGDSAAYFCASSPGQGAGNEQFFGPGTRLTVL.

CDR3 sequence (DNA): TGTGCCAGCAGTTTAGGAGGGGCTGGCAATCAGCCCCAGCATTTT. Its protein product is CASSLGGAGNQPQHF. The chain recombines TRBV28 with TRBJ1-5, with D perhaps matching TRBD1 (5 bases). V dropped 2 bases and J dropped 2 bases, with 10 bases sitting between them. CDR1 and CDR2 from the germline V gene are MDHEN and SYDVKM. The CDR3 covers 15 residues. The full variable domain, rest sourced from reference TRBV28 and TRBJ1-5, is DVKVTQSSRYLVKRTGEKVFLECVQDMDHENMFWYRQDPGLGLRLIYFSYDVKMKEKGDIPEGYSVSREKKERFSLILESASTNQTSMYLCASSLGGAGNQPQHFGDGTRLSIL.

CDR3 amino acids: CASSPSRDRGPGANVLTF. The CDR3 DNA is TGTGCCAGCAGCCCAAGCCGGGACAGGGGACCTGGGGCCAACGTCCTGACTTTC. V usage is TRBV13 and J usage is TRBJ2-6, with 10 bases fitting TRBD1. Per germline, CDR1 PRHDT and CDR2 FYEKMQ (reference sequence). The V gene end was trimmed by 5 bases and the J gene end by 2 bases; junction bases not matched to a gene: 9. The CDR3 spans 18 residues. Based on the CDR3 plus reference TRBV13 and TRBJ2-6, the full variable domain is AAGVIQSPRHLIKEKRETATLKCYPIPRHDTVYWYQQGPGQDPQFLISFYEKMQSDKGSIPDRFSAQQFSDYHSELNMSSLELGDSALYFCASSPSRDRGPGANVLTFGAGSRLTVL.

This rearrangement joins TRBV6-6 to TRBJ1-1, with D possibly being TRBD1 (6 bases). The CDR3 length is 15 residues. V dropped 6 bases and J dropped 6 bases, with 20 bases sitting between them. Looked up from germline, CDR1 is MNHNY and CDR2 is SVGAGI (reference sequence). CDR3 protein: CASSPSGQRKAEAFF. CDR3 in DNA: TGTGCCAGCAGCCCTTCGGGACAACGGAAAGCTGAAGCTTTCTTT.

This sequence joins TRBV6-5 and TRBJ1-2, with 7 bases that match TRBD1. V shed 5 bases and J 3 bases; nucleotides not matched to a gene: 3. Germline assignment: CDR1 MNHEY and CDR2 SVGAGI. The CDR3 consists of 13 residues. CDR3 protein: CASSLQGDYGYTF. The CDR3 region has the DNA TGTGCCAGCAGTCTTCAGGGGGACTATGGCTACACCTTC.

With regard to this clone: Because the CDR3 is missing its conserved closing phenylalanine or tryptophan, this is likely a read error. This rearrangement joins TRBV30 to TRBJ1-2, with D perhaps matching TRBD1 (6 bases). The CDR3 extends over 14 amino acids. Deletions cut 1 base from V and 5 bases from J, with 14 bases between. Germline lookup yields CDR1 GTSNPN and CDR2 SVGIG (reference sequence). CDR3 amino acids: CAWSAAGEHYGYTL. The CDR3 nucleotides are TGTGCCTGGAGTGCAGCAGGGGAACATTATGGCTACACCCTC.

The genes are TRBV9 and TRBJ2-2; the match to TRBD1 covers 8 bases. The V and J ends lost 0 bases and 5 bases, in that order; junction bases with no gene match: 6. The germline CDR1 and CDR2 sequences are SGDLS and YYNGEE. CDR3 length: 16 amino acids. CDR3 DNA sequence: TGTGCCAGCAGCGTAGGTCAGGGGGCAAGTACCGGGGAGCTGTTTTTT. Its translation: CASSVGQGASTGELFF.

The chain employs TRBV10-3 and TRBJ1-4; 8 bases map to TRBD1. The CDR3 covers 15 residues. Trimming took 5 bases from V and 7 from J; bases not matched to a gene: 9. CDR1 is ENHRY and CDR2 is SYGVKD in the germline V gene. The CDR3 nucleotides read TGTGCCATCAGTTGGGGGGACAGGCAAGGTGAAAAACTGTTTTTT. It encodes CAISWGDRQGEKLFF.

The chain couples TRBV21-1 to TRBJ1-2; the DNA was not compared with TRBD1, the D call given in the table. TRBV21-1 is termed a pseudogene. This CDR3 contains 16 residues. The CDR3 loop is CASSSRRDRGGRGYTF. DNA of the CDR3: TGTGCCAGCAGCTCCCGCCGGGACAGGGGTGGTAGAGGCTACACCTTC.